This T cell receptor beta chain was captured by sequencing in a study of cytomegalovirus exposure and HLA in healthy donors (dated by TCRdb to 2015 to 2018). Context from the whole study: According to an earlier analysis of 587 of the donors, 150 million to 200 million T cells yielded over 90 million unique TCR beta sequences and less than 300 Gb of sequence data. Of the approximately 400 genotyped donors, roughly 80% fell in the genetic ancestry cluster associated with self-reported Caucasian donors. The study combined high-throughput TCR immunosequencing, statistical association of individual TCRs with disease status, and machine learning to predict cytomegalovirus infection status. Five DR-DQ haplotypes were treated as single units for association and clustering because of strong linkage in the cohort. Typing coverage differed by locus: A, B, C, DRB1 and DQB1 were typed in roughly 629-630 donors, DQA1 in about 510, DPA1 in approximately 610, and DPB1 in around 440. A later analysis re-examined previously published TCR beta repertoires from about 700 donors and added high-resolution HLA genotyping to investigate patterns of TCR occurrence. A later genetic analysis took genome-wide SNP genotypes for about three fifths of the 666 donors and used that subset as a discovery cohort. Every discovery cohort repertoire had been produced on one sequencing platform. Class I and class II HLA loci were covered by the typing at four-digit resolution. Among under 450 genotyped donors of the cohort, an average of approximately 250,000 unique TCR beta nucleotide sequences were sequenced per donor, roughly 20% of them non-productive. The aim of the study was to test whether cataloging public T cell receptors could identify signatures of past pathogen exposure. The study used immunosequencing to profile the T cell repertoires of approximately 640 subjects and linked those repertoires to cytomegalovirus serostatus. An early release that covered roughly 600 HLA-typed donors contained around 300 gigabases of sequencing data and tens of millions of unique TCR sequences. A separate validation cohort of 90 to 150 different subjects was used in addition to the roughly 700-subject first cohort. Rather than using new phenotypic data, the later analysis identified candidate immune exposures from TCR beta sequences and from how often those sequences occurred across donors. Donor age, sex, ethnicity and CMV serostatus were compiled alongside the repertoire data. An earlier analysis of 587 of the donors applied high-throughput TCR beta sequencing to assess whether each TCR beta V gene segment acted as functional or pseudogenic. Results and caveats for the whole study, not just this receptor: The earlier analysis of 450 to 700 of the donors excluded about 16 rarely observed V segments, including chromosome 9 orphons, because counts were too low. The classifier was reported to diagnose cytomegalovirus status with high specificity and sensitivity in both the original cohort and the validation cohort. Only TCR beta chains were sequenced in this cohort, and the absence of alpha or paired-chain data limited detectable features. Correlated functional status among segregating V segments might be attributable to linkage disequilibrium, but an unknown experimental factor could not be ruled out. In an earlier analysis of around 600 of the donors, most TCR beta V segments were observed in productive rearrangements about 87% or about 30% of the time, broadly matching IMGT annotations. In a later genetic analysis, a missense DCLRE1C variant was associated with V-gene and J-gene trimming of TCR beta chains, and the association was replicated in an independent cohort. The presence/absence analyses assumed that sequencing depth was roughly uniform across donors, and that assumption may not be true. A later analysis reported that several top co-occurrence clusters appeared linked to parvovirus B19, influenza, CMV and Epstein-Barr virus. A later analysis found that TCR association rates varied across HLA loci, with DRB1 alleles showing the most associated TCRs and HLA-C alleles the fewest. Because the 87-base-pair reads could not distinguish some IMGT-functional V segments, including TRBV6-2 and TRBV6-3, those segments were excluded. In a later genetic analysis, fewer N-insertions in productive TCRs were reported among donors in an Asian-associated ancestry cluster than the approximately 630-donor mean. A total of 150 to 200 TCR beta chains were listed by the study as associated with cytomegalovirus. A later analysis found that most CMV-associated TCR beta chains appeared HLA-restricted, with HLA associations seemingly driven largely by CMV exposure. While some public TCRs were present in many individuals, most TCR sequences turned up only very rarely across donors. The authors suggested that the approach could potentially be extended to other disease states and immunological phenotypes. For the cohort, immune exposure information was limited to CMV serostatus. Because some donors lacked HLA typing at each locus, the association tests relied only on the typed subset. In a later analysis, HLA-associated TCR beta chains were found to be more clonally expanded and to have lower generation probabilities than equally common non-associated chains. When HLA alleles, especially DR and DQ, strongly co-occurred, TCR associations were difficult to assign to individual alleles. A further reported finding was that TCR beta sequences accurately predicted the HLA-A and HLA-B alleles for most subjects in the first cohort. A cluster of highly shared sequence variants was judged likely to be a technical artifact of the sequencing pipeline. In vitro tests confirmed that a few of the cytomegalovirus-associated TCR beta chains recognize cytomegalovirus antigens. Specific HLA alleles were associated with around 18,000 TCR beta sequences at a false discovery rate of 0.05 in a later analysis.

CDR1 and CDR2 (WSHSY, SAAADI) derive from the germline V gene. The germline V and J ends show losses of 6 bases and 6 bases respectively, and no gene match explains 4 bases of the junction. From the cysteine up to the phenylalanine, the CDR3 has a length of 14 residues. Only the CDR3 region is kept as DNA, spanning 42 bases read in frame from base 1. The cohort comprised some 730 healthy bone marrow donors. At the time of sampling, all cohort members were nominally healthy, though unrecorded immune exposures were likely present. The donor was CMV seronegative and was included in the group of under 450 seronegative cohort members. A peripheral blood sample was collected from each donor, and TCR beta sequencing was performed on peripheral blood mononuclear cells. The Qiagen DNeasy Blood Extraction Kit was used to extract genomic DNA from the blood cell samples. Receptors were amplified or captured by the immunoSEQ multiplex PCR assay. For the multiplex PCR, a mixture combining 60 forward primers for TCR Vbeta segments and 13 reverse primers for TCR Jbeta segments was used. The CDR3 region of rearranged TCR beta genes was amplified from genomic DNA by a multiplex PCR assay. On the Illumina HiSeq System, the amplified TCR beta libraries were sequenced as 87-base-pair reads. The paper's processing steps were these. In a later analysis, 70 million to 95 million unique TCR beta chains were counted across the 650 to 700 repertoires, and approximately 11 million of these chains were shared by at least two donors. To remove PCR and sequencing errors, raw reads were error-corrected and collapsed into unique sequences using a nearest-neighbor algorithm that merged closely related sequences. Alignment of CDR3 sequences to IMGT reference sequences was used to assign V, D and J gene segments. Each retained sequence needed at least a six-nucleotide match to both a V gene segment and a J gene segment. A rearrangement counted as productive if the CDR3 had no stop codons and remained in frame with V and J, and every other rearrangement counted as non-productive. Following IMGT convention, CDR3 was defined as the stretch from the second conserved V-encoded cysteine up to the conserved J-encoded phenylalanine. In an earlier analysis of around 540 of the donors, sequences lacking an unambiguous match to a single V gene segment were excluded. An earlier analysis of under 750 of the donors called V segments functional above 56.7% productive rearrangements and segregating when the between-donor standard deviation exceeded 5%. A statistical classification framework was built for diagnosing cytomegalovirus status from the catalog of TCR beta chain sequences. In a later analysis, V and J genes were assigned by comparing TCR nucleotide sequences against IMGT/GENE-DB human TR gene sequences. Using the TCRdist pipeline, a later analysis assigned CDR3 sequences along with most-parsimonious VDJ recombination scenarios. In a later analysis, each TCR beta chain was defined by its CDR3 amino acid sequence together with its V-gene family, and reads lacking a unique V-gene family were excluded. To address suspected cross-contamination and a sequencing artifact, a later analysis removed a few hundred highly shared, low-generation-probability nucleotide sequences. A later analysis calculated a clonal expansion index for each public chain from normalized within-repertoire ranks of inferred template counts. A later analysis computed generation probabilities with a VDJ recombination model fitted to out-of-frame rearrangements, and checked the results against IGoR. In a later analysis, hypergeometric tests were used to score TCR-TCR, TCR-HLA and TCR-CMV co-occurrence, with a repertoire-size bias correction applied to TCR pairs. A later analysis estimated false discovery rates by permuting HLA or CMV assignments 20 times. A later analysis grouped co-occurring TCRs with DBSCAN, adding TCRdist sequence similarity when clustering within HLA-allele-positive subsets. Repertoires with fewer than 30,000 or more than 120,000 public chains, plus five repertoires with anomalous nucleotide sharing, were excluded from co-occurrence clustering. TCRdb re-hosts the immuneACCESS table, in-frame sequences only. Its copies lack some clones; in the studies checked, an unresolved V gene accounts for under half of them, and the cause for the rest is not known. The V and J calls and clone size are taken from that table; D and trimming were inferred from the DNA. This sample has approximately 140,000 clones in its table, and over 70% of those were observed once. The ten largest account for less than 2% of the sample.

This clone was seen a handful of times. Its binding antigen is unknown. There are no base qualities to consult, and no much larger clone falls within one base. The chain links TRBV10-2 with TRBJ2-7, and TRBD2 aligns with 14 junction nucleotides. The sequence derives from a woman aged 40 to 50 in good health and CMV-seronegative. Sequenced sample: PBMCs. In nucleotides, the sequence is TGCGCCAGCAGGACTAGCGGGGGGGCTGGCGAGCAGTACTTC. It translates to CASRTSGGAGEQYF.